This entry describes one T cell receptor (beta chain). Its antigen is undetermined. These data are taken from a study of shared clonotypes between healthy human individuals. Germline CDR1 MDHEN, CDR2 SYDVKM. The CDR3 is 13 amino acids. The germline V and J ends were trimmed by 1 base and 8 bases, with 11 bases remaining between them. The study, taken as a whole, reports: For naive CD4 cells, roughly 5.5% of clonotypes were shared across a few donors.

Data came from immunoSEQ multiplex PCR; TCRdb stores just in-frame clones and leaves some out. The sample contains roughly 1,500,000 clones, 95% to 99% of which appear only once. The TCR sequence derives from a man aged 25 to 45 in good health. The chain combines TRBV28 with TRBJ1-2; D is undetermined. Source material: naive CD4+ T cells sorted from blood. The subset was: CD45RA+ positively selected. CDR3 region: CASSLFASGGYTF. The DNA for the CDR3 is TGTGCCAGCAGTTTATTTGCGAGTGGAGGCTACACCTTC.